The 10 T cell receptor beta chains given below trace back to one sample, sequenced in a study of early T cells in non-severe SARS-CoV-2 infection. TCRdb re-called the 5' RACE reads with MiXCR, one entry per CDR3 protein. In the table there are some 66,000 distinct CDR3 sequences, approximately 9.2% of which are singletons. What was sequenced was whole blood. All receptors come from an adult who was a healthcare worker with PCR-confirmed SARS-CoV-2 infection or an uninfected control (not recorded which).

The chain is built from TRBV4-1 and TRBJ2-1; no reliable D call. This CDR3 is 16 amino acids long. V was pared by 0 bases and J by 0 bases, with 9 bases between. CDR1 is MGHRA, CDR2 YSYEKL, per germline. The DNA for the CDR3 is TGCGCCAGCAGCCAAGAAGCCGAGAGCTCCTACAATGAGCAGTTCTTC. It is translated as CASSQEAESSYNEQFF.

CDR3 nucleotides: TGTGCCAGCAGCCCGGGACTAGCGAGTTTTGAGCAGTTCTTC. It is translated as CASSPGLASFEQFF. The chain carries TRBV7-9 and TRBJ2-1, with 10 bases that match TRBD2. The CDR3 loop spans 14 amino acids. Losses at the gene ends were 5 bases for V and 9 bases for J; bases not matched to a gene: 7. Germline V CDR1 and CDR2: SEHNR, FQNEAQ (reference sequence).

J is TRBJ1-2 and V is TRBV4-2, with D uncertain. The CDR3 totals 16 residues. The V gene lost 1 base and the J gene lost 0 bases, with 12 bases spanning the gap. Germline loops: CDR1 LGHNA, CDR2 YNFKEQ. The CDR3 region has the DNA TGTGCCAGCAGCCAAGGAGTTCTGACTACTAACTATGGCTACACCTTC. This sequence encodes CASSQGVLTTNYGYTF.

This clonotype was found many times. The DNA for the CDR3 is TGTGCCAGCAGCTCCCTGAGCTCGCAAGAGACCCAGTACTTC. Translation gives CASSSLSSQETQYF. The V and J genes are TRBV7-2 and TRBJ2-5, with D hard to call. Germline CDR1 is SGHTA and CDR2 is FQGNSA. The CDR3 loop spans 14 amino acids. Trimming pared 4 bases from V and 2 bases from J, leaving 11 bases between.

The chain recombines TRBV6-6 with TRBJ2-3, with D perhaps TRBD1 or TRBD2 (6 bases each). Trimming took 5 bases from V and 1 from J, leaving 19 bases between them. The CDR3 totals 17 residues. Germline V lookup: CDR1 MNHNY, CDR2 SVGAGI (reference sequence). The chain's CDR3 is CASSRVRGSGGTDTQYF. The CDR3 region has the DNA TGTGCCAGCAGTCGTGTGAGGGGGTCGGGAGGCACAGATACGCAGTATTTT.

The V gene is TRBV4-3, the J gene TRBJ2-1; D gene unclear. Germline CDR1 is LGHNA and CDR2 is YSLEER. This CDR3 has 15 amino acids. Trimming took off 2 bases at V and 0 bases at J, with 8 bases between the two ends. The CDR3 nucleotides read TGCGCCAGCAGCCAAAACCCTACCTCCTACAATGAGCAGTTCTTC. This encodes CASSQNPTSYNEQFF.

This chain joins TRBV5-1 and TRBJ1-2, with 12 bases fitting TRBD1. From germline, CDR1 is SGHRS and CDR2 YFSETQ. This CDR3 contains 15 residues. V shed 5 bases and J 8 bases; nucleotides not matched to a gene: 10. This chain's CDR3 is CASSSTGTGGLGYTF. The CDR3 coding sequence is TGCGCCAGCAGTTCCACCGGGACAGGGGGCCTAGGCTACACCTTC. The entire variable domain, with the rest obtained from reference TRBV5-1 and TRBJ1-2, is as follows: KAGVTQTPRYLIKTRGQQVTLSCSPISGHRSVSWYQQTPGQGLQFLFEYFSETQRNKGNFPGRFSGRQFSNSRSEMNVSTLELGDSALYLCASSSTGTGGLGYTFGSGTRLTVV.

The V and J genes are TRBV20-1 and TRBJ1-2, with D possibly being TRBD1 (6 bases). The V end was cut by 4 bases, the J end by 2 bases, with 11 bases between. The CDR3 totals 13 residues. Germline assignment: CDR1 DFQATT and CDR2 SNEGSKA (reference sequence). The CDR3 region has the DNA TGCAGTGCTATTGAGGGGGGCAACTATGGCTACACCTTC. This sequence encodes CSAIEGGNYGYTF.

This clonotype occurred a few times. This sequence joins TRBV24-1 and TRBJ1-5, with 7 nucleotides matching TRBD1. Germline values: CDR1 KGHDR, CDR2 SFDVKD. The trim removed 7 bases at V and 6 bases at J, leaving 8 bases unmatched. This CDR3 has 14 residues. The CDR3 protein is CATSQTGAGQPQHF. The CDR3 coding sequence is TGTGCCACCAGCCAAACAGGGGCGGGTCAGCCCCAGCATTTT.

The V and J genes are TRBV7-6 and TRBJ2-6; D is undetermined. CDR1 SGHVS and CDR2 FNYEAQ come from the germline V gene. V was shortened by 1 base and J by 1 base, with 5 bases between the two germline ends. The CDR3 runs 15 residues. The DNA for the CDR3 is TGTGCCAGCAGCTTAGACCGTTCTGGGGCCAACGTCCTGACTTTC. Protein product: CASSLDRSGANVLTF.